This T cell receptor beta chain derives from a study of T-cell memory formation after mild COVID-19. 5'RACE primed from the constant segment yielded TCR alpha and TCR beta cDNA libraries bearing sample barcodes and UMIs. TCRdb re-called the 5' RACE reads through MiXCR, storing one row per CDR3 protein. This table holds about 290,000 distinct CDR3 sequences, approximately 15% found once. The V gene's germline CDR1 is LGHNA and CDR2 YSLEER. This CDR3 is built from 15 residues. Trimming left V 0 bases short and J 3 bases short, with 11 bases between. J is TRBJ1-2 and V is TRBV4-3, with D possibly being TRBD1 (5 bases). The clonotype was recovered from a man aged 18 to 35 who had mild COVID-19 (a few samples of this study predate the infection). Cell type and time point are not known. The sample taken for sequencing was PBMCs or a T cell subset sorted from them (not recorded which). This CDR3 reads CASSQETRGDYGYTF. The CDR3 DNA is TGCGCCAGCAGCCAAGAGACCCGAGGGGACTATGGCTACACCTTC.